One and the same sample provided the 20 T cell receptor beta chains below, sequenced in a study of cytomegalovirus exposure and HLA in healthy donors. Both 60 Vbeta primers and 13 Jbeta primers went into the PCR. Here immunoSEQ multiplex PCR was the method, and the copy in TCRdb shows in-frame clones only, minus some. The sample records around 210,000 clones, approximately 85% being singletons. Sample: PBMCs. The receptors derive from a girl aged 2 to 10 in good health and CMV-seronegative.

The CDR3 DNA follows: TGCGCCAGCAGCTTGGGGGACATCCCTGGAAACACCATATATTTT. This gives the protein CASSLGDIPGNTIYF. This chain links TRBV5-1 with TRBJ1-3; D may be TRBD1 (6 bases). Germline CDR1 and CDR2: SGHRS and YFSETQ. The CDR3 contains 15 residues. V was clipped by 0 bases and J by 2 bases, with 9 bases between them.

The J gene is TRBJ2-7, the V gene TRBV14; 10 nucleotides agree with TRBD2. Germline assignment: CDR1 SGHDN and CDR2 FVKESK. V lost 3 bases, J lost 6 bases, and 8 bases stayed unmatched. The CDR3 has 15 residues. CDR3 region: CASSQGPASGSEQYF. CDR3 in DNA: TGTGCCAGCAGCCAGGGCCCCGCTAGCGGGAGCGAGCAGTACTTC.

This chain uses TRBV2 with TRBJ2-7; TRBD2 agrees at 15 bases. Germline CDR1 reads SNHLY; CDR2 reads FYNNEI. Trimming at V came to 6 bases and at J to 6 bases, leaving 3 bases not matched to a gene. The CDR3 has 14 residues. CDR3 nucleotides: TGTGCCAGCAGCCGGACTAGCGGGGGGGGCGAGCAGTACTTC. Translated: CASSRTSGGGEQYF.

The J gene is TRBJ2-5, the V gene TRBV11-2; a possible D gene is TRBD2 (5 bases). This CDR3 comprises 13 residues. Per germline, CDR1 SGHAT and CDR2 FQNNGV. Trimming took 7 bases from V and 11 from J, leaving 20 bases between them. CDR3 DNA: TGTGCCAGCACCACCACTAGGCGTTGGGAGCAGTACTTC. It is translated as CASTTTRRWEQYF.

The CDR3 nucleotides read TGTGCCGGCCGGGACAGAGCCTACGAGCAGTACTTC. Translation gives CAGRDRAYEQYF. This chain uses TRBV30 with TRBJ2-7; TRBD1 matches at 7 bases. V lost 8 bases to trimming and J lost 2 bases; unmatched junction nucleotides: 6. In germline, CDR1 is GTSNPN, CDR2 SVGIG (reference sequence). CDR3 length: 12 amino acids.

The gene calls are TRBV30 and TRBJ2-1; D remains ambiguous. Germline CDR1 GTSNPN, CDR2 SVGIG (reference sequence). Trimming removed 0 bases at V and 4 bases at J, with 13 bases between. The CDR3 has 15 residues. Here the CDR3 DNA reads TGTGCCTGGAGTGTCCAAACGGCGGATTACAATGAGCAGTTCTTC. Translating it yields CAWSVQTADYNEQFF.

For the CDR3, the DNA is TGTGCCAGCTCACCAATCGACAGTACGCAGTATTTT. It is translated as CASSPIDSTQYF. This chain joins TRBV18 and TRBJ2-3; tentatively, D is TRBD1 (5 bases). There are 12 residues in the CDR3. The germline gives CDR1 KGHSH, CDR2 LQKENI. V gave up 2 bases and J gave up 8 bases, with 8 bases separating them.

This chain joins TRBV5-6 and TRBJ2-4; weak D call: TRBD2 (5 bases). The V end was cut by 1 base, the J end by 0 bases, with 17 bases between. CDR1 is SGHDT and CDR2 is YYEEEE in the germline V gene. The CDR3 sequence is 18 residues long. The CDR3 region is CASSLIGERVLAKNIQYF. The CDR3 coding sequence is TGTGCCAGCAGCTTGATCGGGGAAAGGGTGCTAGCCAAAAACATTCAGTACTTC.

This sequence joins TRBV2 and TRBJ2-7; TRBD2 matches at 10 bases. Germline lookup yields CDR1 SNHLY and CDR2 FYNNEI. V lost 6 bases and J lost 5; bases outside the gene matches: 16. The CDR3 has 17 residues. DNA for the CDR3: TGTGCCAGCAGCCATAGGGTACGGCTAGCGGGAGCAAACGAGCAGTACTTC. Protein sequence: CASSHRVRLAGANEQYF.

Concerning this clone itself: Sequence at one end of the junction differs from germline and may be a read error. Other DNA sequences in this sample translate to the same CDR3. V and J are TRBV6-5 and TRBJ1-6, with TRBD1 matching over 7 bases. CDR1 is MNHEY, CDR2 SVGAGI, per germline. This CDR3 has 15 amino acids. DNA of the CDR3: TGTGCCAGCAGCTACTCAAACAGGGGACGGTCACCCCTCCACTTT. It yields the protein CASSYSNRGRSPLHF.

This clone came up a few times. J is TRBJ1-1 and V is TRBV15; possible D gene TRBD1, 5 bases. This CDR3 is built from 13 residues. CDR1 is LNHNV and CDR2 is YYDKDF in the germline V gene (reference sequence). With 1 base removed from V and 9 bases from J, the gap between germline ends came to 12 bases. The CDR3 reads CATSRVPSGQAFF. CDR3 nucleotides: TGTGCCACCAGCAGAGTCCCGTCAGGGCAAGCTTTCTTT.

The chain links TRBV5-1 to TRBJ2-7; 12 bases fit TRBD2. The germline CDR1 and CDR2 sequences are SGHRS and YFSETQ. The CDR3 is made up of 18 amino acids. After removal of 0 bases from V and 0 bases from J, the junction contained 7 bases not matched to a gene. The CDR3 nucleotides read TGCGCCAGCAGCTTGGAGGCTAGCGGGGGGGTTAGCTCCTACGAGCAGTACTTC. It encodes CASSLEASGGVSSYEQYF. Using reference TRBV5-1 and TRBJ2-7 for the parts outside the CDR3, the full variable domain is KAGVTQTPRYLIKTRGQQVTLSCSPISGHRSVSWYQQTPGQGLQFLFEYFSETQRNKGNFPGRFSGRQFSNSRSEMNVSTLELGDSALYLCASSLEASGGVSSYEQYFGPGTRLTVT.

The V gene is TRBV27, the J gene TRBJ2-7; a weak D match, TRBD2 (7 bases). Trimming pared 2 bases from V and 4 bases from J, leaving 18 bases between. Germline V gene lookup returns CDR1 MNHEY and CDR2 SMNVEV (reference sequence). The CDR3 length is 16 residues. The CDR3 coding sequence is TGTGCCAGCAGTTTAGTAAAAGGCGGGGGCGGGTACGAGCAGTACTTC. Its translation is CASSLVKGGGGYEQYF.

This clone has a single count. The V and J genes are TRBV30 and TRBJ1-4; tentatively, D is TRBD1 (5 bases). Germline CDR1 and CDR2: GTSNPN and SVGIG (reference sequence). Deletions cut 0 bases from V and 8 bases from J, with 10 bases between. This CDR3 spans 13 amino acids. The CDR3 nucleotides are TGTGCCTGGAGTGTACTGGGGGGGGAAAAACTGTTTTTT. This encodes CAWSVLGGEKLFF.

This clone was counted only a few times. V usage is TRBV9 and J usage is TRBJ2-2, with TRBD1 identical over 9 bases. Germline trimming cut 0 bases from V and 4 bases from J; bases unmatched to any gene: 7. In germline, CDR1 is SGDLS, CDR2 YYNGEE. This CDR3 has 17 amino acids. The CDR3: CASSVEKQGAGTGELFF. CDR3 bases: TGTGCCAGCAGCGTAGAGAAACAGGGGGCGGGCACCGGGGAGCTGTTTTTT. Full variable domain (outside the CDR3, taken from reference TRBV9 and TRBJ2-2): DSGVTQTPKHLITATGQRVTLRCSPRSGDLSVYWYQQSLDQGLQFLIQYYNGEERAKGNILERFSAQQFPDLHSELNLSSLELGDSALYFCASSVEKQGAGTGELFFGEGSRLTVL.

The genes are TRBV5-1 and TRBJ1-6, with TRBD1 matching 7 bases. The CDR3 contains 15 residues. Losses at the gene ends were 4 bases for V and 5 bases for J; bases not matched to a gene: 6. CDR1 and CDR2 from the germline V gene are SGHRS and YFSETQ. CDR3 amino acids: CASSGGDSHNSPLHF. In DNA form, the CDR3 reads TGCGCCAGCAGCGGCGGGGACAGCCATAATTCACCCCTCCACTTT.

The table lists this clone with a count of one. The CDR3 DNA reads TGCGCCAGCAGCTTCCAGGGGACGTCCGGGTATGGCTACACCTTC. Encoded protein: CASSFQGTSGYGYTF. The chain employs TRBV5-1 and TRBJ1-2; tentative D call: TRBD1 (6 bases). V was trimmed by 2 bases and J by 5 bases, leaving 16 bases between them. CDR3 size: 15 residues. Germline assignment: CDR1 SGHRS and CDR2 YFSETQ.

This chain joins TRBV7-2 and TRBJ2-7; D perhaps matches TRBD2 (5 bases). The CDR3 is made up of 15 amino acids. The germline CDR1 and CDR2 sequences are SGHTA and FQGNSA. Trimming pared 2 bases from V and 5 bases from J, leaving 16 bases between. CDR3 DNA sequence: TGTGCCAGCAGCTTATGGTTTCTTGGAGCGGACGAGCAGTACTTC. It specifies CASSLWFLGADEQYF.

The chain recombines TRBV6-1 with TRBJ1-5, with 8 bases aligning to TRBD1. The CDR3 consists of 18 residues. The junction had 11 bases not matched to a gene; V was cut back by 4 bases and J by 0 bases. Germline CDR1 is MNHNS and CDR2 is SASEGT. The DNA of the CDR3 is TGTGCCAGCAGTGGTGCCGGGACAGGACATCATAGCAATCAGCCCCAGCATTTT. It encodes CASSGAGTGHHSNQPQHF.

This sequence joins TRBV29-1 and TRBJ2-1; 7 nucleotides agree with TRBD1. The CDR3 totals 13 residues. Germline V gives CDR1 SQVTM, CDR2 ANQGSEA. The V segment lost 1 base and the J segment 6 bases; nucleotides outside the gene matches: 3. CDR3 region: CSVEGRGINEQFF. CDR3 DNA sequence: TGCAGCGTTGAAGGCAGGGGGATCAATGAGCAGTTCTTC.